The text below deals with one TCR beta chain. This clonotype has ten or more counts. Its antigen is not yet known. Base qualities are not provided; no much larger clone lies one nucleotide away. This entry comes from a study of T cells in Graves' hyperthyroidism and ophthalmopathy (dated by TCRdb to about 2019). Concerning the study at large: A discovery cohort of about 95 patients, approximately 45 with Graves' ophthalmopathy and 57 with stable Graves' hyperthyroidism, was used to find distinguishing TCR V-J signatures. The paper describes TCR Vbeta CDR3 sequencing of fewer than 150 peripheral blood samples, made up of 43 ophthalmopathy patients, 70 to 80 hyperthyroidism patients and around 17 progressor patients. The approximately 100 discovery patients were randomly split 7:3 into training and test sets. Prospective prediction of ophthalmopathy was tested in an independent validation cohort of 18 to 20 hyperthyroidism patients and 15 to 17 patients who later progressed to ophthalmopathy. After sampling, hyperthyroidism patients received methimazole starting at 30 mg daily, and ophthalmopathy patients received high-dose intravenous methylprednisolone. The study also compared thyroid tissue and blood T-cell repertoires from a handful of Graves' hyperthyroidism patients. What the study reported, not specific to this receptor: Sample size was not statistically predetermined, and investigators were not blinded to group allocation. Ophthalmopathy was separated from stable hyperthyroidism by a 13 V-J signature model, with just over 85% sensitivity and roughly 81% specificity obtained in cross-validation and 80%/75% obtained in testing. Most expanded thyroid clonotypes (frequency above 0.001) were also detected in blood, a finding suggesting that blood repertoires may reflect thyroid immune responses. In validation, the model predicted progression to ophthalmopathy a median of 6.5 months before onset, with roughly 71% sensitivity and roughly 79% specificity.

Trimming removed 4 bases from V and 5 bases from J, leaving 14 bases between the germline ends. From its cysteine to its phenylalanine, the CDR3 spans 15 amino acids. Only the CDR3 region is kept as DNA, spanning 45 bases read in frame from base 1. For CDR1 and CDR2, the germline V gene lists MGHRA and YSYEKL. Any patient with an uncontrolled infection, another autoimmune disease, pregnancy or lactation was excluded. Clinical symptoms, serum thyroxine and TRAb, thyroid ultrasound, and orbital computed tomography formed the basis for the diagnoses. Total RNA was extracted using Trizol reagent, and RNA quality was assessed on an Agilent 2100 Bioanalyzer. Amplification of TCR beta CDR3 regions was carried out from RNA transcripts. A first-round RT-PCR of the TCR CDR3 used the HTBI primer set with the Qiagen OneStep RT-PCR kit. Libraries were constructed in a second round of multiplex PCR, after which size selection and purification were carried out. Libraries were sequenced paired-end with 100 bp reads on an Illumina HiSeq2000. In the authors' own workflow: SOAPnuke was used to process the raw data, removing reads that contained adapters or uncalled bases, had a mean Phred below 15, or lacked an exact match to the constant primer or identifier. High-quality paired reads were merged with COPE v1.2.5, and unique nucleotide sequences were defined as clonotypes. Clonotypes were aligned to IMGT TRBV, TRBD and TRBJ reference segments using MiTCR v1.1. Analysis was restricted to V-J combinations with a frequency above 0.0001, which covered roughly 99% of repertoires. The TCS score was defined as F50 (clonal expansion) divided by E x V (chaos), with BLOSUM62-based TCRdist calculated between CDR3 peptides within each V-J. Welch's t-statistics and random forest reduced around 550 V-J features to under 15, which were used in a naive Bayes classifier (R e1071). The similarity between thyroid and blood repertoires was quantified using the Morisita-Horn index. The public reads were quality trimmed at Q25 with fastp and then assembled into clones with MiXCR by TCRdb, keeping productive beta chains. Rows matching on CDR3 protein sequence are summarized as one entry with the most common DNA and genes. The V and J calls and clone size are TCRdb's, not the authors'. The sample table holds about 510,000 distinct CDR3 sequences, of which around 50% were seen once. About 40% of the sample is taken by the ten largest.

This receptor was taken from an adult woman with Graves' disease, either hyperthyroidism or ophthalmopathy (not recorded which). Source material: peripheral blood or thyroid tissue (not recorded which). The rearrangement combines TRBV4-1 with TRBJ1-4; TRBD1 is perhaps the D gene, given 5 matching bases. The nucleotide sequence reads TGCGCCAGCAGCCCACTTTACTCAGGGAATGAAAAACTGTTTTTT. Translated, this gives CASSPLYSGNEKLFF.